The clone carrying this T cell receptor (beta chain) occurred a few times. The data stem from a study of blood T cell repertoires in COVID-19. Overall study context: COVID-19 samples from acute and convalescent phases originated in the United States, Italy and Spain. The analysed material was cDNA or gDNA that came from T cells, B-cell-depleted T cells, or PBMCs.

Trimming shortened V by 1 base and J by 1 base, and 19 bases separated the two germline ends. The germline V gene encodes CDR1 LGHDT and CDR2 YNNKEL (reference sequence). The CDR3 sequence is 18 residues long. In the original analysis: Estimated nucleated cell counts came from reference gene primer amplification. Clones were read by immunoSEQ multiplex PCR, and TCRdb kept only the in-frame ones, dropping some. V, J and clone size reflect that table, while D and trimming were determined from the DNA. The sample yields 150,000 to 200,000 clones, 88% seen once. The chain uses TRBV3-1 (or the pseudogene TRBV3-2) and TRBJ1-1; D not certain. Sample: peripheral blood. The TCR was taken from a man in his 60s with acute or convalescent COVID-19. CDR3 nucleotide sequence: TGTGCCAGCAGCCAAGCTTTACCACTGATTCCCTCGAACACTGAAGCTTTCTTT. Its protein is CASSQALPLIPSNTEAFF.